Each of the 19 T cell receptor beta chains below was sequenced from the same sample in a study of T cells in Graves' hyperthyroidism and ophthalmopathy. RNA transcripts served as the template for amplifying TCR beta CDR3 regions. The HTBI primer set served for first-round RT-PCR of the TCR CDR3. TCRdb processed the multiplex PCR reads anew with MiXCR; each CDR3 protein has one entry. There are 600,000 or so distinct CDR3 sequences in the sample; 15% to 20% occur only once, and 3.8% lies in the top ten. Sequenced input: blood. The source is a young woman with Graves' hyperthyroidism.

In this sample, this clonotype turned up many times. The V and J genes are TRBV11-2 and TRBJ2-3, with D tentatively TRBD1 or TRBD2 (5 bases each). Germline-derived CDR1 and CDR2 are SGHAT and FQNNGV. V was trimmed by 3 bases and J by 5 bases, leaving 18 bases between them. The CDR3 is 16 amino acids. As DNA, the CDR3 is TGTGCCAGCAGCTTCCGGGGCTACACCTCGGGAGATACGCAGTATTTT. Translated: CASSFRGYTSGDTQYF.

This chain connects TRBV25-1 to TRBJ1-2; 7 bases fit TRBD1. Germline trimming cut 2 bases from V and 7 bases from J; bases unmatched to any gene: 7. This CDR3 has 14 residues. Germline assignment: CDR1 MGHDK and CDR2 SYGVNS. CDR3 bases: TGTGCCAGCAGTGAAAGAGGGACAGTCTCTGGCTACACCTTC. It encodes CASSERGTVSGYTF.

This sequence joins TRBV9 and TRBJ1-1; 7 nucleotides align to TRBD1. The CDR3 runs to 14 residues. The germline gives CDR1 SGDLS, CDR2 YYNGEE. The junction had 6 bases not matched to a gene; V was cut back by 3 bases and J by 4 bases. The CDR3 reads CASSDRQGPTEAFF. In DNA form, the CDR3 reads TGTGCCAGCAGCGACAGACAGGGACCCACTGAAGCTTTCTTT.

This clonotype was seen a handful of times. The chain couples TRBV20-1 to TRBJ2-7, with D perhaps TRBD2 (7 bases). Germline V CDR1 and CDR2: DFQATT, SNEGSKA (reference sequence). The V end lost 1 base, the J end lost 5 bases, and 18 bases lay between the germline ends. The CDR3 is 15 residues long. The CDR3 is CSARGRGGLRNEQYF. CDR3 coding DNA: TGCAGTGCTAGAGGGAGGGGGGGGTTGAGAAACGAGCAGTACTTC.

The sample holds many counts of this clonotype. This chain connects TRBV7-2 to TRBJ2-2; D ambiguous. This CDR3 is built from 15 residues. Germline CDR1 is SGHTA and CDR2 is FQGNSA. Trimming stripped 5 bases from V and 1 base from J, with 11 bases between. The CDR3 region is CASSRGSGNTGELFF. DNA for the CDR3: TGTGCCAGCAGCCGCGGATCGGGGAACACCGGGGAGCTGTTTTTT.

In its sample, this clonotype was seen many times. V is TRBV2 and J is TRBJ2-3; D might be TRBD2 (5 bases). This CDR3 spans 14 amino acids. Trimming pared 7 bases from V and 0 bases from J, leaving 11 bases between. Germline-derived CDR1 and CDR2 are SNHLY and FYNNEI. In DNA, the CDR3 is TGTGCCAGCACCCGGACTTCGAGCACAGATACGCAGTATTTT. Its protein is CASTRTSSTDTQYF. Variable domain in full (rest from reference TRBV2 and TRBJ2-3): EPEVTQTPSHQVTQMGQEVILRCVPISNHLYFYWYRQILGQKVEFLVSFYNNEISEKSEIFDDQFSVERPDGSNFTLKIRSTKLEDSAMYFCASTRTSSTDTQYFGPGTRLTVL.

About this clonotype: This clone may be a read error of a much larger clone one base away. The chain employs TRBV6-2 or TRBV6-3 and TRBJ1-1; D uncertain. The CDR3 covers 18 residues. Between the trimmed V and J ends, which lost 5 bases and 1 base, there was a span of 23 bases. From germline, CDR1 is MNHEY and CDR2 SVGEGT. The CDR3 DNA is TGTGCCAGCAGTGACTTTGAAGGGATCCGACGGGGGAACACTGAAGCTTTCTTT. This codes for CASSDFEGIRRGNTEAFF.

In this sample, this clonotype turned up many times. The CDR3 DNA reads as TGTGCCAGCAGCCAACTTGACAGGGACGGTTCACCCCTCCACTTT. Translation: CASSQLDRDGSPLHF. This chain links TRBV3-1 with TRBJ1-6; 7 positions agree with TRBD1. The J segment lost 9 bases and the V segment lost 2 bases, leaving 7 bases of the junction unmatched. The CDR3 length is 15 residues. From germline, CDR1 is LGHDT and CDR2 YNNKEL (reference sequence).

This clonotype was picked up many times. J is TRBJ1-6 and V is TRBV28; D gene ambiguous. CDR1 and CDR2 from the germline V gene are MDHEN and SYDVKM. The V gene lost 4 bases and the J gene lost 7 bases, with 8 bases spanning the gap. The CDR3 is made up of 13 amino acids. This chain's CDR3 is CASSSDRNSPLHF. As DNA, the CDR3 is TGTGCCAGCAGTTCCGACCGGAATTCACCCCTCCACTTT. The entire variable domain, with the rest obtained from reference TRBV28 and TRBJ1-6, is as follows: DVKVTQSSRYLVKRTGEKVFLECVQDMDHENMFWYRQDPGLGLRLIYFSYDVKMKEKGDIPEGYSVSREKKERFSLILESASTNQTSMYLCASSSDRNSPLHFGNGTRLTVT.

Concerning this clonotype itself: This may be a read error: a much more frequent sequence differs by one nucleotide. The V and J genes are TRBV3-1 and TRBJ2-1, with 11 bases that match TRBD2. The CDR3 has 15 amino acids. Germline loops: CDR1 LGHDT, CDR2 YNNKEL (reference sequence). For the CDR3, the DNA is TGTGCCAGCAGCCACGGACTAGCGGGTTACAGTGAGCAGTTCTTC. Amino acids: CASSHGLAGYSEQFF.

This clonotype was seen repeatedly, ten times or more. The chain joins TRBV20-1 to TRBJ2-3; 8 nucleotides line up with TRBD2. The CDR3 contains 17 residues. Germline V CDR1 and CDR2: DFQATT, SNEGSKA (reference sequence). V was pared by 0 bases and J by 2 bases, with 10 bases of the junction left unmatched. DNA of the CDR3: TGCAGTGCTAGAGATAGGACTAGCAGGAGGAACACAGATACGCAGTATTTT. It is translated as CSARDRTSRRNTDTQYF.

As for this clonotype: A much larger clone lies one base from this, so it may be a read error. The rearrangement uses TRBV28 and TRBJ1-2; maybe TRBD1 (5 bases). The ends were cut back, 3 bases at V and 3 bases at J, with 11 bases in the middle. CDR1 is MDHEN, CDR2 SYDVKM, per germline. The CDR3 loop spans 14 amino acids. This chain's CDR3 is CASSFRTRHYGYTF. DNA of the CDR3: TGTGCCAGCAGTTTTAGGACACGGCACTATGGCTACACCTTC.

The V gene is TRBV20-1, the J gene TRBJ1-1; D remains unclear. Germline V gives CDR1 DFQATT, CDR2 SNEGSKA (reference sequence). Trimming removed 6 bases at V and 0 bases at J, with 17 bases between. The CDR3 sequence is 15 residues long. CDR3 in amino acids: CSAYPGFRMNTEAFF. The DNA of the CDR3 is TGCAGTGCGTATCCGGGGTTCCGCATGAACACTGAAGCTTTCTTT.

This clonotype came up many times. J is TRBJ1-1 and V is TRBV12-3 or TRBV12-4; possible D gene TRBD1, 5 bases. This CDR3 is built from 12 residues. V was trimmed by 8 bases and J by 8 bases, leaving 15 bases between them. The CDR3 loop is CASLSRDLEAFF. The CDR3 region has the DNA TGTGCCAGCCTTAGCCGGGACTTGGAAGCTTTCTTT.

This clonotype was observed many times. The chain carries TRBV7-2 and TRBJ2-1; possibly TRBD1 for D (6 bases). Germline assignment: CDR1 SGHTA and CDR2 FQGNSA. The CDR3 is 15 amino acids. V was cut by 4 bases and J by 9 bases, with 19 bases left in between. The CDR3 DNA reads TGTGCCAGCAGCTCGGAAGGGATAGGGGGTCTTGAGCAGTTCTTC. This sequence encodes CASSSEGIGGLEQFF.

The sample holds many counts of this clonotype. The chain carries TRBV29-1 and TRBJ2-7; D is perhaps TRBD2 (6 bases). The V end was cut by 6 bases, the J end by 5 bases, with 20 bases between. The CDR3 covers 14 residues. The germline V gene encodes CDR1 SQVTM and CDR2 ANQGSEA. CDR3 in amino acids: CSVRGGGAVDEQYF. DNA of the CDR3: TGCAGCGTGAGGGGAGGAGGGGCAGTTGACGAGCAGTACTTC.

This clonotype was detected many times. This chain connects TRBV9 to TRBJ2-1, with 10 bases matching TRBD2. V lost 0 bases, J lost 5 bases, and 2 bases stayed unmatched. Per germline, CDR1 SGDLS and CDR2 YYNGEE. The CDR3 loop spans 15 amino acids. DNA of the CDR3: TGTGCCAGCAGCGTAGGGACTAGCGGACACAATGAGCAGTTCTTC. It translates to CASSVGTSGHNEQFF.

The table lists this clonotype with many counts. A single base separates this from a much larger clone, so it may be a read error. This chain connects TRBV28 to TRBJ1-5; D is uncertain. Trimming took 1 base from V and 3 from J, leaving 1 base between them. Germline CDR1 and CDR2: MDHEN and SYDVKM. CDR3 length: 12 amino acids. CDR3 sequence (DNA): TGTGCCAGCAGTTTATACAATCAGCCCCAGCATTTT. Amino acids: CASSLYNQPQHF.

There are many counts of this clonotype. This rearrangement joins TRBV27 to TRBJ2-7, with TRBD2 identical over 7 bases. The V gene end was trimmed by 3 bases and the J gene end by 4 bases; junction bases not matched to a gene: 6. This CDR3 has 14 amino acids. The germline CDR1 and CDR2 sequences are MNHEY and SMNVEV (reference sequence). This chain's CDR3 is CASSFGGTTYEQYF. The CDR3 DNA reads TGTGCCAGCAGTTTTGGGGGGACTACTTACGAGCAGTACTTC.